Below are 22 T cell receptor beta chains sequenced from a single sample in a study of technical replicates of blood from several donors. The repertoire was sequenced with immunoSEQ multiplex PCR; TCRdb's copy has only in-frame clones and lacks some. The sample contains about 81,000 clones, 75% to 85% of which appear only once. The specimen sequenced was PBMCs. These receptors were taken from a human donor in good health. Some clones in this sample may be carry-over from other donors' samples.

The V gene is TRBV2, the J gene TRBJ2-1; a weak D match, TRBD1 (6 bases). Germline values: CDR1 SNHLY, CDR2 FYNNEI. The CDR3 sequence is 14 residues long. The V end was cut by 6 bases, the J end by 8 bases, with 17 bases between. The CDR3 loop is CASSYRVGYDEQFF. The CDR3 region has the DNA TGTGCCAGCAGCTACAGGGTGGGGTACGATGAGCAGTTCTTC.

This rearrangement joins TRBV5-1 to TRBJ2-7; D call uncertain. Germline CDR1 is SGHRS and CDR2 is YFSETQ. V was shortened by 0 bases and J by 3 bases, with 7 bases between the two germline ends. CDR3 size: 13 residues. In nucleotides, the CDR3 is TGCGCCAGCAGCTTGGAATTCAGCTACGAGCAGTACTTC. This codes for CASSLEFSYEQYF.

V usage is TRBV7-6 and J usage is TRBJ1-1; a possible D gene is TRBD1 (6 bases). Germline CDR1 is SGHVS and CDR2 is FNYEAQ. V gave up 5 bases and J gave up 2 bases, with 9 bases separating them. The CDR3 is 13 amino acids. For the CDR3, the DNA is TGTGCCAGCAGCCGACAGGTCAACACTGAAGCTTTCTTT. Translated, it gives CASSRQVNTEAFF.

The chain carries TRBV6-1 and TRBJ2-1; D perhaps matches TRBD1 (5 bases). Germline V gives CDR1 MNHNS, CDR2 SASEGT. The CDR3 loop spans 16 amino acids. Trimming cost V 3 bases and J 10 bases, with 22 bases left between them. The CDR3 spells CASSDHFRQGKYEQFF. DNA of the CDR3: TGTGCCAGCAGTGACCATTTTCGGCAGGGAAAATACGAGCAGTTCTTC.

The genes are TRBV5-1 and TRBJ1-2; 7 nucleotides align to TRBD1. CDR3 length: 15 residues. The J segment lost 2 bases and the V segment lost 2 bases, leaving 6 bases of the junction unmatched. In germline, CDR1 is SGHRS, CDR2 YFSETQ. The CDR3 spells CASSLTGVANYGYTF. CDR3 bases: TGCGCCAGCAGCTTAACAGGGGTAGCCAACTATGGCTACACCTTC.

A few counts support this clone. The V and J genes are TRBV10-3 and TRBJ2-3, with 10 nucleotides matching TRBD1. Germline values: CDR1 ENHRY, CDR2 SYGVKD. This CDR3 has 15 residues. With 6 bases clipped from V and 1 base from J, the junction kept 4 bases outside the gene matches. The CDR3 DNA reads as TGTGCCATCAGGGGACAGGGGACGCGCACAGATACGCAGTATTTT. As protein: CAIRGQGTRTDTQYF.

The chain is built from TRBV30 and TRBJ2-7; 12 positions match TRBD2. The CDR3 has 15 amino acids. Germline CDR1 GTSNPN, CDR2 SVGIG (reference sequence). Trimming cost V 0 bases and J 8 bases; bases outside gene matches: 8. CDR3 bases: TGTGCCTGGAGTGTACGAACTAGCGGGAGGATCAAGCAGTACTTC. It specifies CAWSVRTSGRIKQYF.

The V call is TRBV30, the J call TRBJ1-3, with 8 bases lining up with TRBD1. CDR3 length: 15 amino acids. The germline V gene has CDR1 GTSNPN and CDR2 SVGIG (reference sequence). The ends lost 4 bases at V and 4 bases at J; junction bases unmatched: 9. The CDR3 DNA reads TGTGCCTGGACCAAGTTGGGGACAGGAGGAAACACCATATATTTT. Translating gives CAWTKLGTGGNTIYF.

The chain uses TRBV27 and TRBJ2-6; 7 nucleotides match TRBD1. CDR3 size: 16 residues. V dropped 6 bases and J dropped 0; count of bases not matched to a gene: 5. Germline V CDR1 and CDR2: MNHEY, SMNVEV (reference sequence). CDR3 protein: CASRPGQRSGANVLTF. For the CDR3, the DNA is TGTGCCAGCAGACCGGGACAGCGCTCTGGGGCCAACGTCCTGACTTTC.

This rearrangement joins TRBV29-1 to TRBJ1-2; D is uncertain. Germline-derived CDR1 and CDR2 are SQVTM and ANQGSEA. V gave up 1 base and J gave up 4 bases, with 7 bases separating them. The length of the CDR3 is 12 residues. The DNA of the CDR3 is TGCAGCGTTGAAGTTCGGGGCTATGGCTACACCTTC. It yields the protein CSVEVRGYGYTF.

This chain connects TRBV29-1 to TRBJ2-7; D gene ambiguous. The V end was cut by 3 bases, the J end by 0 bases, with 6 bases between. Germline loops: CDR1 SQVTM, CDR2 ANQGSEA. The CDR3 is 12 amino acids. CDR3 in amino acids: CSVDPGSYEQYF. The CDR3 DNA sequence: TGCAGCGTTGACCCGGGCTCCTACGAGCAGTACTTC.

The gene calls are TRBV6-6 and TRBJ2-7; the match to TRBD2 covers 8 bases. CDR3 size: 14 residues. J was trimmed by 6 bases and V by 7 bases; bases with no gene match: 11. CDR1 and CDR2 from the germline V gene are MNHNY and SVGAGI (reference sequence). The CDR3 coding sequence is TGTGCCAGCACCAAGGGACTAGTTATGGGCGAGCAGTACTTC. Its protein product is CASTKGLVMGEQYF.

This chain joins TRBV7-2 and TRBJ2-3; D remains unclear. Germline assignment: CDR1 SGHTA and CDR2 FQGNSA. The CDR3 totals 18 residues. V lost 1 base, J lost 0 bases, and 17 bases lay in between. The CDR3 sequence is CASSLEQGADTSTDTQYF. CDR3 DNA: TGTGCCAGCAGCTTAGAACAAGGCGCGGATACTAGCACAGATACGCAGTATTTT.

The J gene is TRBJ2-6, the V gene TRBV7-2; tentatively, D is TRBD1 (6 bases). This CDR3 spans 16 amino acids. In germline, CDR1 is SGHTA, CDR2 FQGNSA. V was pared by 8 bases and J by 1 base, with 15 bases between. The CDR3 DNA is TGTGCCAGCGTAACAGGGTGGGGATCTGGGGCCAACGTCCTGACTTTC. It is translated as CASVTGWGSGANVLTF. The full variable domain, rest sourced from reference TRBV7-2 and TRBJ2-6, is GAGVSQSPSNKVTEKGKDVELRCDPISGHTALYWYRQSLGQGLEFLIYFQGNSAPDKSGLPSDRFSAERTGGSVSTLTIQRTQQEDSAVYLCASVTGWGSGANVLTFGAGSRLTVL.

This clone was observed a single time. V and J are TRBV4-2 and TRBJ2-3; tentatively, D is TRBD2 (7 bases). Germline values: CDR1 LGHNA, CDR2 YNFKEQ. The length of the CDR3 is 17 residues. The V end lost 0 bases, the J end lost 0 bases, and 13 bases lay between the germline ends. The CDR3 reads CASSQDEGGLSTDTQYF. The CDR3 DNA sequence: TGTGCCAGCAGCCAAGATGAGGGGGGGCTGAGCACAGATACGCAGTATTTT.

The chain joins TRBV2 to TRBJ1-6; 7 bases fit TRBD1. The V gene end was trimmed by 5 bases and the J gene end by 2 bases; junction bases not matched to a gene: 6. The CDR3 loop spans 16 amino acids. The germline CDR1 and CDR2 sequences are SNHLY and FYNNEI. DNA of the CDR3: TGTGCCAGCAGTCGAGAAGGACAGGCCTATAATTCACCCCTCCACTTT. It is translated as CASSREGQAYNSPLHF.

The J gene is TRBJ1-4, the V gene TRBV7-9, with 7 bases aligning to TRBD1. The germline V gene has CDR1 SEHNR and CDR2 FQNEAQ (reference sequence). This CDR3 has 16 amino acids. The V and J ends lost 2 bases and 5 bases, in that order; junction bases with no gene match: 8. This chain's CDR3 is CASSLTGQVLNEKLFF. In DNA, the CDR3 is TGTGCCAGCAGCTTAACCGGACAGGTCCTAAATGAAAAACTGTTTTTT.

The chain couples TRBV7-2 to TRBJ1-5; D call uncertain. This CDR3 is built from 17 residues. V shed 3 bases and J shed 2 bases, with 17 bases lying between them. Germline loops: CDR1 SGHTA, CDR2 FQGNSA. This CDR3 reads CASSFGVGMGGNQPQHF. Written as DNA, the CDR3 is TGTGCCAGCAGCTTCGGAGTTGGGATGGGAGGCAATCAGCCCCAGCATTTT.

The V gene is TRBV21-1, the J gene TRBJ2-7; the table's TRBD1 call for D was not verified on the DNA. TRBV21-1 is a documented pseudogene. There are 18 residues in the CDR3. CDR3 sequence (DNA): TGTGCCAGCAGCCTCGGACGTTGGACAGGGGAAAAGTCCTACGAGCAGTACTTC. Its translation is CASSLGRWTGEKSYEQYF.

The chain combines TRBV11-2 with TRBJ1-3, with 7 bases aligning to TRBD1. Germline V gene sequence: CDR1 SGHAT, CDR2 FQNNGV. Trimming at V came to 5 bases and at J to 4 bases, leaving 8 bases not matched to a gene. The CDR3 contains 15 residues. CDR3 coding DNA: TGTGCCAGCAGCACGGGACAGCGGTCCGGAAACACCATATATTTT. This gives the protein CASSTGQRSGNTIYF.

The chain combines TRBV5-4 with TRBJ1-4, with TRBD1 matching over 9 bases. J gave up 4 bases and V 5 bases, and 9 bases lay outside the gene matches. The length of the CDR3 is 16 residues. The germline gives CDR1 SGHNT, CDR2 YYREEE (reference sequence). The CDR3 loop reads CASSRGGTGFNEKLFF. In DNA, the CDR3 is TGTGCCAGCAGTAGAGGGGGGACAGGGTTTAATGAAAAACTGTTTTTT.

This chain connects TRBV11-1 to TRBJ2-1, with 10 bases identical to TRBD2. This CDR3 contains 18 residues. V lost 5 bases and J lost 0; bases outside the gene matches: 10. Germline CDR1 reads SGHAT; CDR2 reads FQDESV (reference sequence). The CDR3 DNA sequence: TGTGCCAGCAGCCAATTCGGGGCTAGCGGGAGCTCCTACAATGAGCAGTTCTTC. Translation: CASSQFGASGSSYNEQFF.